This T cell receptor beta chain derives from a study of blood T cell repertoires in COVID-19. Study-level information: Material from acute and convalescent COVID-19 was sourced from the United States, Italy and Spain. The analysed material was cDNA or gDNA that came from T cells, B-cell-depleted T cells, or PBMCs.

Study processing details: Amplification with reference gene primers provided the estimates of nucleated cell counts. Sequencing was performed with immunoSEQ multiplex PCR; in TCRdb, only in-frame clones are kept and a portion is missing. V, J and clone size are taken as reported in that table, and D and trimming were inferred from the DNA itself. Of 270,000 or so clones listed, approximately 84% are singletons. The CDR3 is 14 residues long. V dropped 6 bases and J dropped 2 bases, with 13 bases sitting between them. The germline gives CDR1 LNHDA, CDR2 SQIVND (reference sequence). The clonotype was recovered from a human donor in a cohort sampled during active COVID-19. The V call is TRBV19, the J call TRBJ1-1; D remains ambiguous. The sample taken for sequencing was peripheral blood. CDR3 DNA: TGTGCCAGTAGAGGACTCAACAGAAACACTGAAGCTTTCTTT. It yields the protein CASRGLNRNTEAFF.